This T cell receptor (beta chain) derives from a study of blood T cell repertoires in COVID-19. From germline, CDR1 is SGHRS and CDR2 YFSETQ. The CDR3 contains 18 residues. V lost 3 bases, J lost 0 bases, and 16 bases lay in between. Residents of about two dozen US areas, aged about 18 to 89 years, made up the participants. Assay used: immunoSEQ multiplex PCR; TCRdb lists only in-frame clones, some missing. The table records 200,000 to 250,000 clones, roughly 87% of them present only once. V usage is TRBV5-1 and J usage is TRBJ2-6; tentative D call: TRBD2 (6 bases). Sequencing was done on a sample of PBMCs or T cells enriched from blood (not recorded which). This TCR was recovered from a man aged 30 to 45 who had recovered from COVID-19. CDR3 sequence reads: CASSYGTDFSSGANVLTF. The CDR3 coding sequence is TGCGCCAGCAGCTACGGGACTGATTTCAGCTCTGGGGCCAACGTCCTGACTTTC.